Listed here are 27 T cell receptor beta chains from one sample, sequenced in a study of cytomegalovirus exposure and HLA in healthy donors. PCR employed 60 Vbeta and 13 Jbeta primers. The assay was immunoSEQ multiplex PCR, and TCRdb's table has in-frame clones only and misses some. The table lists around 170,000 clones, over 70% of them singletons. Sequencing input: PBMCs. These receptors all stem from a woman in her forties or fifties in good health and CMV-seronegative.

This CDR3 reads CASSAGTGIEQYF. CDR3 nucleotide sequence: TGTGCCAGCAGCGCCGGGACAGGGATCGAGCAGTACTTC. This chain joins TRBV7-2 and TRBJ2-7; 9 positions agree with TRBD1. Trimming removed 5 bases from V and 6 bases from J; junction bases left unmatched: 5. Germline loops: CDR1 SGHTA, CDR2 FQGNSA. This CDR3 region has 13 residues.

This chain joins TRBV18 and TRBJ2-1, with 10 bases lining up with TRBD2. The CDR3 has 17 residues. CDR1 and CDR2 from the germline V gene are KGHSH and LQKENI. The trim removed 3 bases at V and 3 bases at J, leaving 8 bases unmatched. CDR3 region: CASSPIYLAGDYNEQFF. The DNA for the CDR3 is TGTGCCAGCTCACCGATATACCTAGCGGGGGACTACAATGAGCAGTTCTTC.

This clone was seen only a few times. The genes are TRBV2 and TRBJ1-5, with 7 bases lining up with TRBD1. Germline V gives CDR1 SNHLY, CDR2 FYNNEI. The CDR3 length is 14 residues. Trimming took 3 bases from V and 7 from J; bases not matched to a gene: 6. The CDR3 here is CASSDRGIGQPQHF. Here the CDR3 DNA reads TGTGCCAGCAGTGACAGGGGGATAGGGCAGCCCCAGCATTTT.

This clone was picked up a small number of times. The CDR3 protein is CASSYSAGPNEKLFF. DNA for the CDR3: TGCGCCAGCAGCTACAGTGCAGGGCCAAATGAAAAACTGTTTTTT. The chain couples TRBV4-3 to TRBJ1-4; possible D gene TRBD1, 5 bases. CDR1 is LGHNA and CDR2 is YSLEER in the germline V gene. Trimming left V 5 bases short and J 5 bases short, with 15 bases between. CDR3 size: 15 residues.

The CDR3 spells CASNREGANYGYTF. The CDR3 coding sequence is TGTGCCAGTAACCGAGAGGGAGCTAACTATGGCTACACCTTC. The V and J genes are TRBV2 and TRBJ1-2; D gene uncertain. CDR1 SNHLY and CDR2 FYNNEI come from the germline V gene. Trimming took 9 bases from V and 0 from J, leaving 14 bases between them. The CDR3 contains 14 residues.

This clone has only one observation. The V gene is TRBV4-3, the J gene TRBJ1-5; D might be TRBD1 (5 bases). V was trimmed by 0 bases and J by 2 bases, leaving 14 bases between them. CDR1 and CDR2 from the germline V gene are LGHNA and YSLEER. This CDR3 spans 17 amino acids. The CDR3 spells CASSQDSGGAGNQPQHF. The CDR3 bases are TGCGCCAGCAGCCAAGATTCGGGGGGTGCTGGCAATCAGCCCCAGCATTTT.

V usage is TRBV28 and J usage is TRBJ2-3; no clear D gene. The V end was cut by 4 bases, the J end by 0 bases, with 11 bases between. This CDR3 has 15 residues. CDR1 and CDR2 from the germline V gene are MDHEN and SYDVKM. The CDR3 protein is CASSSTWSSTDTQYF. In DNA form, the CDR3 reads TGTGCCAGCAGTTCTACCTGGTCTAGCACAGATACGCAGTATTTT.

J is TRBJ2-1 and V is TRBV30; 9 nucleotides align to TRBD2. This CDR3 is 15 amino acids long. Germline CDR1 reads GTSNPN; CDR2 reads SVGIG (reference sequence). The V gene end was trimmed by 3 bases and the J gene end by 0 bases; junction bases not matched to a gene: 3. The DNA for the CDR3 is TGTGCCTGGAGACTAGCGGGTGGCTCCTACAATGAGCAGTTCTTC. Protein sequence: CAWRLAGGSYNEQFF. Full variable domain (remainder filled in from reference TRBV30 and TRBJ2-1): SQTIHQWPATLVQPVGSPLSLECTVEGTSNPNLYWYRQAAGRGLQLLFYSVGIGQISSEVPQNLSASRPQDRQFILSSKKLLLSDSGFYLCAWRLAGGSYNEQFFGPGTRLTVL.

CDR3 amino acids: CASSYVTGDGYTF. The CDR3 bases are TGTGCCAGCAGTTACGTCACAGGGGATGGCTACACCTTC. This rearrangement joins TRBV6-6 to TRBJ1-2; 7 bases match TRBD1. V gave up 2 bases and J gave up 6 bases; unmatched junction bases: 3. The CDR3 is 13 amino acids. Per germline, CDR1 MNHNY and CDR2 SVGAGI (reference sequence).

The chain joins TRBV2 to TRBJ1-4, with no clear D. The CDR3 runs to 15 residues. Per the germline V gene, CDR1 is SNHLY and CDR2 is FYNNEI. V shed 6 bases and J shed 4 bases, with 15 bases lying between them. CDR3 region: CASSARDRVNEKLFF. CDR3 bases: TGTGCCAGCAGCGCCCGGGATCGCGTTAATGAAAAACTGTTTTTT.

In DNA, the CDR3 is TGTGCCAGCAGCTTAGGGCAGGGGGCCTACGAGCAGTACTTC. Protein: CASSLGQGAYEQYF. The chain couples TRBV7-9 to TRBJ2-7, with 7 bases aligning to TRBD1. The CDR3 is 14 amino acids. Germline V gene lookup returns CDR1 SEHNR and CDR2 FQNEAQ (reference sequence). V was pared by 1 base and J by 2 bases, with 2 bases of the junction left unmatched. The full variable domain, with the rest looked up from reference TRBV7-9 and TRBJ2-7, is DTGVSQNPRHKITKRGQNVTFRCDPISEHNRLYWYRQTLGQGPEFLTYFQNEAQLEKSRLLSDRFSAERPKGSFSTLEIQRTEQGDSAMYLCASSLGQGAYEQYFGPGTRLTVT.

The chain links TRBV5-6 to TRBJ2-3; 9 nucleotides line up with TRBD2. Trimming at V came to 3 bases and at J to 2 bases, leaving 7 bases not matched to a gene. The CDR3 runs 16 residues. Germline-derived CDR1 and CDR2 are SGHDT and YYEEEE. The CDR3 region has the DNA TGTGCCAGCAGCTCCGGTGGGACTAGCTCCACAGATACGCAGTATTTT. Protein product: CASSSGGTSSTDTQYF. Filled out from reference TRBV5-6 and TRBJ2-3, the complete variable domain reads DAGVTQSPTHLIKTRGQQVTLRCSPKSGHDTVSWYQQALGQGPQFIFQYYEEEERQRGNFPDRFSGHQFPNYSSELNVNALLLGDSALYLCASSSGGTSSTDTQYFGPGTRLTVL.

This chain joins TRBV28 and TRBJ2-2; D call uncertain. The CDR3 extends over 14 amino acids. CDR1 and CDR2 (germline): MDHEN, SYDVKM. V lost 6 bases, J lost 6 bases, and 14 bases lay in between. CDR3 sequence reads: CASRTEIPAGELFF. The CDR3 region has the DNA TGTGCCAGCAGAACGGAGATACCAGCCGGGGAGCTGTTTTTT.

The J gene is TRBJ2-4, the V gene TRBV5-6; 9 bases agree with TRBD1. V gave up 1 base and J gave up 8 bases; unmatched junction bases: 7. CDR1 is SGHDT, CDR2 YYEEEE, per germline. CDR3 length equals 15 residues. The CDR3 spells CASSLRTGESDIQYF. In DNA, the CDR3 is TGTGCCAGCAGCTTGAGGACAGGGGAGAGTGACATTCAGTACTTC.

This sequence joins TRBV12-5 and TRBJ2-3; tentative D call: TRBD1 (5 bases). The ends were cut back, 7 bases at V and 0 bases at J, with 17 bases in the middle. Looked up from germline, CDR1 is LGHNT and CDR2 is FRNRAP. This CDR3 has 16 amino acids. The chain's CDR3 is CASAPTPTASTDTQYF. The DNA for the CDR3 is TGTGCTAGTGCCCCAACCCCGACAGCTAGCACAGATACGCAGTATTTT.

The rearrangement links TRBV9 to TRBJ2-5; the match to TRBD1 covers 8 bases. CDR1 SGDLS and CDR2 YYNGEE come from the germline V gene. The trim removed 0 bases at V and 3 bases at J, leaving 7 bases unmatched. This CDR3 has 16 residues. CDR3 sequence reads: CASSVGPSGGEETQYF. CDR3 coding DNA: TGTGCCAGCAGCGTAGGTCCATCAGGGGGCGAAGAGACCCAGTACTTC.

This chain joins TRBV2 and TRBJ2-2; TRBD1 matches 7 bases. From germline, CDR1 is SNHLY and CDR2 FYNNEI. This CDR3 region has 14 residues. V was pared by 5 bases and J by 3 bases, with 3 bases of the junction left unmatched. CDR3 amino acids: CASSRDRDTGELFF. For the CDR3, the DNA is TGTGCCAGCAGTCGGGACAGAGACACCGGGGAGCTGTTTTTT.

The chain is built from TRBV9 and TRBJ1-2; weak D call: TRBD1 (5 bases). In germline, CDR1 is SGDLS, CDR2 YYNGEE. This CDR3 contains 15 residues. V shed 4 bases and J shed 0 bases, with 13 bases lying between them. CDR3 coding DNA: TGTGCCAGCAGCCCCGGGGGTAAAACTAACTATGGCTACACCTTC. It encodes CASSPGGKTNYGYTF.

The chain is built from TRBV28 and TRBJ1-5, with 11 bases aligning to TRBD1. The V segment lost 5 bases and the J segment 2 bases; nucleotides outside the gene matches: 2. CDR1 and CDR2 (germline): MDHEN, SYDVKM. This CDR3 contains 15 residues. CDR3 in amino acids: CASSGTGGGNQPQHF. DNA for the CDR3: TGTGCCAGCAGTGGGACAGGGGGTGGCAATCAGCCCCAGCATTTT.

The CDR3, as DNA: TGTGCCAGCAGTAGCGGGGGGGCCGGGGAGACCCAGTACTTC. Amino acids: CASSSGGAGETQYF. The gene calls are TRBV5-4 and TRBJ2-5; TRBD2 matches at 11 bases. The CDR3 has 14 residues. Germline V gene lookup returns CDR1 SGHNT and CDR2 YYREEE (reference sequence). Trimming cost V 5 bases and J 5 bases; bases outside gene matches: 5.

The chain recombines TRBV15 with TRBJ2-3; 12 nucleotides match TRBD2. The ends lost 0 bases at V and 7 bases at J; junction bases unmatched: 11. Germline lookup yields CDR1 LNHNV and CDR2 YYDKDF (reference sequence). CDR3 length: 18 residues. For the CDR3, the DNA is TGTGCCACCAGCAGAGATTCGCCTAGCGGGGGGGTATTGAATACGCAGTATTTT. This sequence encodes CATSRDSPSGGVLNTQYF.

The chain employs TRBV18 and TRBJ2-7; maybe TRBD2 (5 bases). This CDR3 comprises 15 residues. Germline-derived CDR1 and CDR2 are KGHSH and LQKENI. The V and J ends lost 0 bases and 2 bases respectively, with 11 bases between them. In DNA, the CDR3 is TGTGCCAGCTCACCACCCTCAGCGGATGCCTACGAGCAGTACTTC. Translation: CASSPPSADAYEQYF.

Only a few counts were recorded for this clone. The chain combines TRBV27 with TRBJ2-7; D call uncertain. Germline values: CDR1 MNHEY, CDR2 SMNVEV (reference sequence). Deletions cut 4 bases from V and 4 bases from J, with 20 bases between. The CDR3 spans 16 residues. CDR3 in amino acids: CASSSHPMAQRYEQYF. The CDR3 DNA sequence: TGTGCCAGCAGTTCCCACCCCATGGCGCAGAGGTACGAGCAGTACTTC.

The CDR3 region has the DNA TGTGCCAGCAGAGGGGCGAACACCGGGGAGCTGTTTTTT. It codes for CASRGANTGELFF. The chain recombines TRBV6-1 with TRBJ2-2, with D perhaps matching TRBD1 (5 bases). There are 13 residues in the CDR3. V dropped 6 bases and J dropped 0 bases, with 5 bases sitting between them. Per germline, CDR1 MNHNS and CDR2 SASEGT.

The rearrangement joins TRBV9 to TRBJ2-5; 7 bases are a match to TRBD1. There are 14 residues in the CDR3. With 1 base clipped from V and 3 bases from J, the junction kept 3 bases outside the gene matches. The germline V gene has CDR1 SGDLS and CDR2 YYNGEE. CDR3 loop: CASSVKGQEETQYF. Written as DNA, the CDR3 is TGTGCCAGCAGCGTAAAAGGACAGGAAGAGACCCAGTACTTC.

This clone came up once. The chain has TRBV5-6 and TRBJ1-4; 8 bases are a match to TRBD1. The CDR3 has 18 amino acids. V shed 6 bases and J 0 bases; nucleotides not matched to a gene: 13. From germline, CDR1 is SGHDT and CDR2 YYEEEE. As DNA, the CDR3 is TGTGCCAGCACAATCGACGGGGGACAGGTTGCAACTAATGAAAAACTGTTTTTT. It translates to CASTIDGGQVATNEKLFF.

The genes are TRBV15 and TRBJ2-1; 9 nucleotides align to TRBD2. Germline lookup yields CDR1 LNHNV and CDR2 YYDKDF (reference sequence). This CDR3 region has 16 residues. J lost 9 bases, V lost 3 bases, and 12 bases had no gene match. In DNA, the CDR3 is TGTGCCACCAGCAGGGGGTTGGTAGCGGGAGTCGGTGAGCAGTTCTTC. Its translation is CATSRGLVAGVGEQFF.